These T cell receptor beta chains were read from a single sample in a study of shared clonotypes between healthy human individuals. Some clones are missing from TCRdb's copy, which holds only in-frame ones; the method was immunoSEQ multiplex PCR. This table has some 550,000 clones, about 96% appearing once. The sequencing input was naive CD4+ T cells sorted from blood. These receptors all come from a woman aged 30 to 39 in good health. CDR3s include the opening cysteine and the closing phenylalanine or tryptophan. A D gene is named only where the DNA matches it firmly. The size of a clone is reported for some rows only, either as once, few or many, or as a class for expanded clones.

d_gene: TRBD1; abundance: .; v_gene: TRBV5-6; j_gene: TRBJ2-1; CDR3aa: CASSTPRQGPYNEQFF; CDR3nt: TGTGCCAGCAGCACCCCCAGACAGGGACCCTACAATGAGCAGTTCTTC
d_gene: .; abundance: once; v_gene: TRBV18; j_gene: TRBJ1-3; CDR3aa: CASSPLRDGSGNTIYF; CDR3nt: TGTGCCAGCTCACCACTGCGGGACGGCTCTGGAAACACCATATATTTT
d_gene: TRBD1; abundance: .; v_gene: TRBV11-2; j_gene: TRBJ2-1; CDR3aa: CASSLAPTGGWNEQFF; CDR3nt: TGTGCCAGCAGCTTAGCCCCCACAGGGGGTTGGAATGAGCAGTTCTTC
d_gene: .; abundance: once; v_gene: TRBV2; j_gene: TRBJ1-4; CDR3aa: CASTGALLEKLFF; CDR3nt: TGTGCCAGCACGGGGGCTCTACTTGAAAAACTGTTTTTT
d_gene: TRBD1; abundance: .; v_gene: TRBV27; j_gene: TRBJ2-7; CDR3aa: CASRTGTASYEQYF; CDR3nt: TGTGCCAGCAGAACCGGGACAGCATCCTACGAGCAGTACTTC
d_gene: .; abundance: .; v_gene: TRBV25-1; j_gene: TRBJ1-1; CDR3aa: CASSESPGEQMNTEAFF; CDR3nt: TGTGCCAGCAGTGAATCCCCGGGAGAACAGATGAACACTGAAGCTTTCTTT
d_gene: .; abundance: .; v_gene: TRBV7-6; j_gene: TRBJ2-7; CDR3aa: CASSRGGSYEQYF; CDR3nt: TGTGCCAGCAGCAGGGGAGGTAGTTACGAGCAGTACTTC
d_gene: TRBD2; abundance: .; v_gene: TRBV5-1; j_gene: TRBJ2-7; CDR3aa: CASSLSGREYEQYF; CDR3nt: TGCGCCAGCAGTCTTAGCGGGAGGGAGTACGAGCAGTACTTC
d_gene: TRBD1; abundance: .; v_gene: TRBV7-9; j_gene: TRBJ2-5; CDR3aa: CASSFSLTGGRETQYF; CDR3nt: TGTGCCAGCAGCTTTTCATTGACAGGGGGCCGAGAGACCCAGTACTTC
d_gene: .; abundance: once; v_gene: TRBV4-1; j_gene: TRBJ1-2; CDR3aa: CASSQELGHYGYTF; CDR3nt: TGCGCCAGCAGCCAAGAGCTGGGTCACTATGGCTACACCTTC
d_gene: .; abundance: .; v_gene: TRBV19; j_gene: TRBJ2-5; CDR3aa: CASSGFRALNQETQYF; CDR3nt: TGTGCCAGTAGTGGGTTTCGGGCCCTGAACCAAGAGACCCAGTACTTC
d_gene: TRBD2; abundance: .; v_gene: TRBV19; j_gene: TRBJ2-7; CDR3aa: CASSTVLAGHNEQYF; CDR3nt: TGTGCCAGTAGTACCGTACTAGCGGGCCATAACGAGCAGTACTTC
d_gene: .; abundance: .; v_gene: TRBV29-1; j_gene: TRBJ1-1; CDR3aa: CSVEATANTEAFF; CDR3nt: TGCAGCGTTGAAGCGACAGCGAACACTGAAGCTTTCTTT
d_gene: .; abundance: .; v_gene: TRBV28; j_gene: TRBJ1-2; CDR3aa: CASSLNGGDGYTF; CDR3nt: TGTGCCAGCAGTTTAAATGGAGGGGATGGCTACACCTTC
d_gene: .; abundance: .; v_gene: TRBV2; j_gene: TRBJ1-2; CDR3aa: CASSDPVSKANYGYTF; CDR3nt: TGTGCCAGCAGTGACCCCGTTTCTAAGGCTAACTATGGCTACACCTTC
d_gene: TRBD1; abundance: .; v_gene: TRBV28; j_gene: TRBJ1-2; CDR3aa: CASSSSGTGVSYTF; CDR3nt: TGTGCCAGCAGTTCCTCCGGGACAGGGGTTAGCTACACCTTC
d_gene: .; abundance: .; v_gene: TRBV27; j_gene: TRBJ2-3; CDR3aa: CASKSGTDTQYF; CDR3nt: TGTGCCAGCAAATCCGGCACAGATACGCAGTATTTT
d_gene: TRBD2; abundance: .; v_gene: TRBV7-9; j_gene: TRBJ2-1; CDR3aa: CASSLASGVNNEQFF; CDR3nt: TGTGCCAGCAGCTTGGCTAGCGGCGTCAACAATGAGCAGTTCTTC
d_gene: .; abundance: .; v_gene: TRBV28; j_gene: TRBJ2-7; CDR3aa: CASSPPAALRYEQYF; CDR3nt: TGTGCCAGCAGTCCACCCGCTGCTTTGCGTTACGAGCAGTACTTC
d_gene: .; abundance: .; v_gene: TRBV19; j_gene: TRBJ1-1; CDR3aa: CASSIRTEGSEAFF; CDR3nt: TGTGCCAGTAGTATACGGACAGAAGGCTCTGAAGCTTTCTTT
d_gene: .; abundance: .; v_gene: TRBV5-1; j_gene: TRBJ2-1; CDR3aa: CASSLRGGAYNEQFF; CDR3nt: TGCGCCAGCAGCTTGAGAGGGGGTGCCTACAATGAGCAGTTCTTC
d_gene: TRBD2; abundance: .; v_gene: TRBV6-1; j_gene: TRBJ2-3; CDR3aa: CASSDIAGGNTDTQYF; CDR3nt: TGTGCCAGCAGTGATATAGCGGGAGGGAACACAGATACGCAGTATTTT
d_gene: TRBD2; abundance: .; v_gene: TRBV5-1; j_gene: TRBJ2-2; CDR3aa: CASSPLAGQNTGELFF; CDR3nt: TGCGCCAGCAGCCCCTTAGCGGGACAGAACACCGGGGAGCTGTTTTTT
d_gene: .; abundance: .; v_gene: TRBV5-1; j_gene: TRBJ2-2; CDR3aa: CASSPTGNTGELFF; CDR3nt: TGCGCCAGCAGCCCTACCGGGAACACCGGGGAGCTGTTTTTT
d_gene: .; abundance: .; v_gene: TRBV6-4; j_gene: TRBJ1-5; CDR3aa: CASSDGEGNQPQHF; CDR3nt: TGTGCCAGCAGTGACGGGGAGGGCAATCAGCCCCAGCATTTT
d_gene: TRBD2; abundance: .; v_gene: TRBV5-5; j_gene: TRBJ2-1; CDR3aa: CASSLSGISYNEQFF; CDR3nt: TGTGCCAGCAGCTTAAGCGGGATATCCTACAATGAGCAGTTCTTC
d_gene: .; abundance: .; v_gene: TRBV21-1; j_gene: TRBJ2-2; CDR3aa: CASSITSRLAGTNTGELFF; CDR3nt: TGTGCCAGCAGCATAACCTCTCGACTAGCGGGAACGAACACCGGGGAGCTGTTTTTT
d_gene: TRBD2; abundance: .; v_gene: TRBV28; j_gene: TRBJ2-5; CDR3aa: CASRGTRLAAPVQTQYF; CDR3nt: TGTGCCAGCAGGGGGACGAGACTAGCGGCGCCCGTTCAGACCCAGTACTTC
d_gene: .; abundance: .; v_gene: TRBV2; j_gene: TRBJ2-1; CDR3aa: CASRGRILASYNEQFF; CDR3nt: TGTGCCAGCAGGGGGCGGATTTTAGCGTCCTACAATGAGCAGTTCTTC
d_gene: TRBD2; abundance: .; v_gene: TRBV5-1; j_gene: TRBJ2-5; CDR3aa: CASSYSGRAETQYF; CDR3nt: TGCGCCAGCAGCTATAGCGGGAGAGCAGAGACCCAGTACTTC
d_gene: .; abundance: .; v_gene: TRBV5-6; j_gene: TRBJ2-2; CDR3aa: CASSLTGRRNTGELFF; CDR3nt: TGTGCCAGCAGCTTAACCGGGCGCCGCAACACCGGGGAGCTGTTTTTT
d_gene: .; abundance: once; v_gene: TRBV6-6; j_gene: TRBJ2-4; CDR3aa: CASSYGTTGKNIQYF; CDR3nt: TGTGCCAGCAGTTACGGGACAACGGGCAAAAACATTCAGTACTTC
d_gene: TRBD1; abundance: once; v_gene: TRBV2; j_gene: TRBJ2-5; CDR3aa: CASRAGGGQETQYF; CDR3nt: TGTGCCAGCAGGGCAGGGGGTGGCCAAGAGACCCAGTACTTC
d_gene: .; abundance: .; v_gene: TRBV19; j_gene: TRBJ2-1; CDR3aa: CASRKGLTSDHEQFF; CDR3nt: TGTGCCAGTAGAAAGGGCTTGACTTCGGACCATGAGCAGTTCTTC
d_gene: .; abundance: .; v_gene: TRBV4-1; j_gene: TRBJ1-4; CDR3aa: CASSQESPPVSNEKLFF; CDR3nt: TGCGCCAGCAGCCAAGAGAGTCCGCCAGTTTCTAATGAAAAACTGTTTTTT
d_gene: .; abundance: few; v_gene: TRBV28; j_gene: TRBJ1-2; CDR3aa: CASTLAGTRGYTF; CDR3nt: TGTGCCAGCACTCTTGCGGGTACTCGGGGCTACACCTTC
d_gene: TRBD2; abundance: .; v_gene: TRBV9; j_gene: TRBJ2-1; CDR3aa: CASSVGTSGDYNEQFF; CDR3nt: TGTGCCAGCAGCGTAGGTACTAGCGGGGACTACAATGAGCAGTTCTTC
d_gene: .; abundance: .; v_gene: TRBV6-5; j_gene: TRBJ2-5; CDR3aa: CASSYSTAQETQYF; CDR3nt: TGTGCCAGCAGTTACTCGACAGCCCAAGAGACCCAGTACTTC
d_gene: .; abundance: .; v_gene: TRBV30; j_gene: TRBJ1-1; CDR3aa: CAWGLNTEAFF; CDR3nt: TGTGCCTGGGGCCTGAACACTGAAGCTTTCTTT
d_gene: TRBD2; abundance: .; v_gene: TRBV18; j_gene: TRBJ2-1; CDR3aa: CASSPGLAGGDEQFF; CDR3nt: TGTGCCAGCTCTCCTGGACTAGCGGGAGGGGATGAGCAGTTCTTC
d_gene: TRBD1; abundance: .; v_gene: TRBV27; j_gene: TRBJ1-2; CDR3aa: CASSSGQGFYGYTF; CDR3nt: TGTGCCAGCAGTTCGGGACAGGGCTTCTATGGCTACACCTTC
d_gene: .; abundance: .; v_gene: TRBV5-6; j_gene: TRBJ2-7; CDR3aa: CASSLQGGKRGYEQYF; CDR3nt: TGTGCCAGCAGCTTGCAGGGGGGAAAAAGAGGCTACGAGCAGTACTTC
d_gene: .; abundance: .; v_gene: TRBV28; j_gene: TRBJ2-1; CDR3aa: CASSLVNPHQQFF; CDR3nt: TGTGCCAGCAGTTTGGTTAATCCCCATCAGCAGTTCTTC
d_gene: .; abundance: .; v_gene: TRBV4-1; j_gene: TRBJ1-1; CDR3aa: CASSPPIANTEAFF; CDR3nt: TGCGCCAGCAGCCCTCCCATTGCGAACACTGAAGCTTTCTTT
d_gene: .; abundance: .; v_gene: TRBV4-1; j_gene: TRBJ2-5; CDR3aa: CASSQVAGVETQYF; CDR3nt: TGCGCCAGCAGCCAAGTGGCAGGGGTGGAGACCCAGTACTTC
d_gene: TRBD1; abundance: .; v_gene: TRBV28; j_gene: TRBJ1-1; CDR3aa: CASSSQTGMNTEAFF; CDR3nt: TGTGCCAGCAGTTCCCAGACAGGGATGAACACTGAAGCTTTCTTT
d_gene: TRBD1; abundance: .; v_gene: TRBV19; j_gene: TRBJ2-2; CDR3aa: CATAGTGFIRELFF; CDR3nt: TGTGCCACCGCCGGGACAGGGTTTATCAGGGAGCTGTTTTTT
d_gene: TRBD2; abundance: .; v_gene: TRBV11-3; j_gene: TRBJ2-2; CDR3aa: CASSLAASGSLSTGELFF; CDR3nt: TGTGCCAGCAGCTTAGCGGCTAGCGGGAGTCTAAGCACCGGGGAGCTGTTTTTT
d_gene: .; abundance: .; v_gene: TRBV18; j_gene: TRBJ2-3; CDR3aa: CASSLATDTQYF; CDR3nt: TGTGCCAGCTCACTGGCGACAGATACGCAGTATTTT
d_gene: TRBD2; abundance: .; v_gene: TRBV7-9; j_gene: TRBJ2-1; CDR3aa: CASSYDWTSGATSSEQFF; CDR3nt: TGTGCCAGCAGTTATGACTGGACTAGCGGGGCAACTTCAAGTGAGCAGTTCTTC